The 22 T cell receptor beta chains below all came from one sample that was sequenced in a study of shared clonotypes between healthy human individuals. Sequencing used immunoSEQ multiplex PCR; TCRdb keeps in-frame clones, though not all of them. This table has around 2.1 million clones, approximately 94% appearing once. Sequencing used naive CD4+ T cells sorted from blood. Subset of the sample: CD45RA+ positively selected. Receptors were obtained from a man aged 18-30 years in good health.

Comments on this clone: This sample also contains other DNA sequences that code for the same CDR3. The V gene is TRBV6-1, the J gene TRBJ2-3; the D gene is possibly TRBD2 (7 bases). The length of the CDR3 is 13 residues. The germline V and J ends were trimmed by 4 bases and 5 bases, with 10 bases remaining between them. CDR1 MNHNS and CDR2 SASEGT come from the germline V gene. CDR3 DNA sequence: TGTGCCAGCAGTGTAAGGGGGGGAGATACGCAGTATTTT. Translation: CASSVRGGDTQYF.

This chain uses TRBV10-3 with TRBJ2-5, with 12 nucleotides matching TRBD1. This CDR3 comprises 15 residues. Germline CDR1 and CDR2: ENHRY and SYGVKD. The V and J ends lost 5 bases and 4 bases, in that order; junction bases with no gene match: 5. In DNA, the CDR3 is TGTGCCATCAGTTTTGGGACAGGGGGCGGAGAGACCCAGTACTTC. It is translated as CAISFGTGGGETQYF.

This chain links TRBV6-1 with TRBJ1-1, with D maybe TRBD1 (5 bases). The CDR3 sequence is 17 residues long. V lost 2 bases and J 10 bases, leaving 26 bases between the germline ends. CDR1 MNHNS and CDR2 SASEGT come from the germline V gene. In DNA form, the CDR3 reads TGTGCCAGCAGTGAACCGACAGTGATGGAGTGGGGTATTGGAGCTTTCTTT. The encoded protein is CASSEPTVMEWGIGAFF.

About this clone: Other DNA variants within this sample encode the same CDR3. The rearrangement joins TRBV27 to TRBJ2-1, with 12 bases fitting TRBD2. CDR3 length: 15 residues. The ends lost 4 bases at V and 2 bases at J; junction bases unmatched: 0. Germline lookup yields CDR1 MNHEY and CDR2 SMNVEV (reference sequence). The CDR3: CASSWTSGAYNEQFF. DNA of the CDR3: TGTGCCAGCAGTTGGACTAGCGGGGCCTACAATGAGCAGTTCTTC.

In this sample, this clone turned up a few times. Other DNA sequences from this sample encode an identical CDR3 as well. The V and J genes are TRBV9 and TRBJ1-5; D is unclear. The length of the CDR3 is 13 residues. Germline values: CDR1 SGDLS, CDR2 YYNGEE. V gave up 0 bases and J gave up 1 base, with 2 bases separating them. CDR3 sequence: CASSVESNQPQHF. The CDR3 DNA sequence: TGTGCCAGCAGCGTAGAGAGCAATCAGCCCCAGCATTTT.

The CDR3 sequence: CASSEAGGPYGYEQFF. CDR3 nucleotide sequence: TGTGCCAGCAGTGAAGCGGGGGGGCCGTATGGGTATGAGCAGTTCTTC. This chain uses TRBV2 with TRBJ2-1; D may be TRBD2 (7 bases). This CDR3 comprises 16 residues. Germline CDR1 and CDR2: SNHLY and FYNNEI. Trimming took off 0 bases at V and 8 bases at J, with 17 bases between the two ends.

The chain uses TRBV7-2 and TRBJ2-7; 7 nucleotides align to TRBD1. There are 17 residues in the CDR3. V lost 0 bases to trimming and J lost 0 bases; unmatched junction nucleotides: 8. Germline CDR1 reads SGHTA; CDR2 reads FQGNSA. The CDR3 sequence: CASSLAGGVGSSYEQYF. In nucleotides, the CDR3 is TGTGCCAGCAGCTTAGCAGGGGGCGTGGGGAGCTCCTACGAGCAGTACTTC.

The V and J genes are TRBV9 and TRBJ2-7; 7 nucleotides agree with TRBD1. V gave up 4 bases and J gave up 2 bases; unmatched junction bases: 15. In germline, CDR1 is SGDLS, CDR2 YYNGEE. This CDR3 is 17 amino acids long. The CDR3 coding sequence is TGTGCCAGCAGCCCTAACCCGGGACAGCCGAAACCCTACGAGCAGTACTTC. Amino acid sequence: CASSPNPGQPKPYEQYF.

For this clone: The same CDR3 arises from other DNA sequences in this sample as well. This chain uses TRBV6-4 with TRBJ1-6, with D hard to call. This CDR3 has 14 amino acids. CDR1 MRHNA and CDR2 SNTAGT come from the germline V gene. V was pared by 2 bases and J by 1 base, with 3 bases between. DNA for the CDR3: TGTGCCAGCAGTGACGGGTCCTATAATTCACCCCTCCACTTT. This codes for CASSDGSYNSPLHF.

The rearrangement uses TRBV9 and TRBJ1-3; D is uncertain. Germline CDR1 and CDR2: SGDLS and YYNGEE. CDR3 length: 14 residues. Deletions cut 0 bases from V and 2 bases from J, with 6 bases between. This CDR3 reads CASSVDAAGNTIYF. The CDR3 DNA sequence: TGTGCCAGCAGCGTAGACGCCGCTGGAAACACCATATATTTT.

This clone came up once. This CDR3 is CSVEGGQGVHEQFF. The CDR3 coding sequence is TGCAGCGTTGAAGGGGGACAGGGGGTGCATGAGCAGTTCTTC. The chain joins TRBV29-1 to TRBJ2-1, with 11 bases matching TRBD1. The length of the CDR3 is 14 residues. Germline V gene lookup returns CDR1 SQVTM and CDR2 ANQGSEA. J gave up 8 bases and V 1 base, and 4 bases lay outside the gene matches.

Comments on this clone: Other DNA sequences in the same sample also yield this CDR3. V usage is TRBV19 and J usage is TRBJ2-3, with D hard to call. CDR1 and CDR2 (germline): LNHDA, SQIVND (reference sequence). The CDR3 contains 12 residues. Trimming removed 4 bases from V and 2 bases from J, with 4 bases in between. The CDR3 loop reads CASSTFTDTQYF. Written as DNA, the CDR3 is TGTGCCAGTAGTACGTTCACAGATACGCAGTATTTT.

This clone has just a few counts. V and J are TRBV7-9 and TRBJ1-5; possibly TRBD1 for D (5 bases). This CDR3 region has 14 residues. Trimming took 4 bases from V and 6 from J, leaving 13 bases between them. CDR1 SEHNR and CDR2 FQNEAQ come from the germline V gene (reference sequence). The CDR3 DNA reads TGTGCCAGCAGCTCCGGGACGCAGGGTCAGCCCCAGCATTTT. It encodes CASSSGTQGQPQHF.

This chain connects TRBV5-1 to TRBJ1-1, with 9 bases lining up with TRBD1. Per germline, CDR1 SGHRS and CDR2 YFSETQ. The CDR3 consists of 16 residues. V shed 2 bases, J shed 3 bases, and the junction held 8 bases outside the gene matches. CDR3: CASSFGTGSGDTEAFF. For the CDR3, the DNA is TGCGCCAGCAGCTTTGGGACAGGGAGTGGAGACACTGAAGCTTTCTTT.

The chain carries TRBV5-1 and TRBJ1-4, with TRBD1 identical over 7 bases. Germline V gives CDR1 SGHRS, CDR2 YFSETQ. The CDR3 runs 14 residues. V shed 4 bases and J 8 bases; nucleotides not matched to a gene: 8. CDR3 region: CASSTTGSGEKLFF. In DNA form, the CDR3 reads TGCGCCAGCAGCACGACAGGGTCTGGGGAAAAACTGTTTTTT.

The chain recombines TRBV5-8 with TRBJ1-5, with 7 bases identical to TRBD1. CDR3 length: 15 amino acids. The V gene's germline CDR1 is SGHTS and CDR2 YDEGEE. J was trimmed by 4 bases and V by 4 bases; bases with no gene match: 8. The CDR3 DNA reads as TGTGCCAGCAGCCGGGGGACAGTTCCAAATCAGCCCCAGCATTTT. Amino acids: CASSRGTVPNQPQHF.

The chain is built from TRBV4-3 and TRBJ1-5, with D unresolved. Germline V lookup: CDR1 LGHNA, CDR2 YSLEER. This CDR3 is built from 16 residues. With 3 bases removed from V and 0 bases from J, the gap between germline ends came to 12 bases. CDR3 region: CASSQGVSDSNQPQHF. The CDR3 coding sequence is TGCGCCAGCAGCCAGGGTGTTTCGGATAGCAATCAGCCCCAGCATTTT.

A note on this clone: Germline and junction disagree at one end, which may indicate a read error. V is TRBV7-9 and J is TRBJ2-7; 14 positions agree with TRBD2. CDR1 is SEHNR and CDR2 is FQNEAQ in the germline V gene (reference sequence). CDR3 size: 15 residues. The CDR3 protein is CASRLGTSGSYEQYF. In DNA form, the CDR3 reads TGTGCCAGCAGGTTAGGGACTAGCGGGAGTTACGAGCAGTACTTC.

The rearrangement joins TRBV6-5 to TRBJ1-1; perhaps TRBD1 as D (6 bases). The CDR3 sequence is 13 residues long. Germline-derived CDR1 and CDR2 are MNHEY and SVGAGI. V lost 5 bases and J lost 5, with 12 bases in between. This CDR3 is CASSETGQTEAFF. The CDR3 coding sequence is TGTGCCAGCAGTGAGACAGGACAAACTGAAGCTTTCTTT.

DNA for the CDR3: TGTGCCATCAGTGACCCTTCTAGCGGGAGTAGGATTGAGCAGTTCTTC. It specifies CAISDPSSGSRIEQFF. This chain links TRBV10-3 with TRBJ2-1; 10 positions agree with TRBD2. Germline lookup yields CDR1 ENHRY and CDR2 SYGVKD. The CDR3 totals 16 residues. With 3 bases clipped from V and 9 bases from J, the junction kept 11 bases outside the gene matches.

The chain employs TRBV6-5 and TRBJ2-7, with TRBD1 identical over 9 bases. The CDR3 runs to 16 residues. CDR1 is MNHEY, CDR2 SVGAGI, per germline. Trimming at V came to 2 bases and at J to 2 bases, leaving 7 bases not matched to a gene. CDR3 region: CASSYAPGTGTYEQYF. The DNA for the CDR3 is TGTGCCAGCAGTTACGCTCCAGGGACAGGGACCTACGAGCAGTACTTC.

A note on this clone: Other DNA sequences in this sample translate to the same CDR3. This chain joins TRBV5-1 and TRBJ1-3, with 8 bases aligning to TRBD1. V lost 0 bases and J lost 0; bases outside the gene matches: 2. The CDR3 is 16 residues long. Germline CDR1 is SGHRS and CDR2 is YFSETQ. CDR3 nucleotides: TGCGCCAGCAGCTTGGCAGGGGGCAACTCTGGAAACACCATATATTTT. Amino acid sequence: CASSLAGGNSGNTIYF.